Listed here are 13 T cell receptor beta chains from one sample, sequenced in a study of control samples from healthy donors and cancer patients. The assay was immunoSEQ multiplex PCR, and TCRdb's table has in-frame clones only and misses some. The table shows 98,000 or so clones, with approximately 82% occurring only once. Material for sequencing was blood. Receptor source: a man between 18 and 35 years old in good health.

The chain couples TRBV7-9 to TRBJ1-1, with D perhaps TRBD1 (6 bases). Germline V gene data show CDR1 as SEHNR and CDR2 as FQNEAQ (reference sequence). There are 15 residues in the CDR3. Trimming pared 4 bases from V and 5 bases from J, leaving 17 bases between. The CDR3 reads CASSSGWGRRTEAFF. CDR3 in DNA: TGTGCCAGCAGCTCGGGGTGGGGGCGTCGAACTGAAGCTTTCTTT.

V is TRBV6-5 and J is TRBJ1-6; the D gene is possibly TRBD1 (5 bases). The CDR3 extends over 16 amino acids. The V end lost 2 bases, the J end lost 0 bases, and 8 bases lay between the germline ends. Germline CDR1 and CDR2: MNHEY and SVGAGI. The CDR3 DNA is TGTGCCAGCAGTTACAAGGGGAGCTCCTATAATTCACCCCTCCACTTT. This sequence encodes CASSYKGSSYNSPLHF.

The CDR3 here is CASSLGQVTQYF. In DNA form, the CDR3 reads TGTGCCAGCAGCTTGGGGCAGGTTACGCAGTATTTT. This sequence joins TRBV5-4 and TRBJ2-3; no definite D call. This CDR3 region has 12 residues. Germline CDR1 and CDR2: SGHNT and YYREEE (reference sequence). The ends were cut back, 0 bases at V and 8 bases at J, with 7 bases in the middle.

About this clone: An end of the junction differs from the germline gene, which may be a read error. V gene TRBV19 combines with J gene TRBJ1-6, with a possible D match to TRBD1 (5 bases). This CDR3 has 8 residues. Looked up from germline, CDR1 is LNHDA and CDR2 is SQIVND (reference sequence). DNA of the CDR3: TGTGCCACCAAGGGGCAGCTCTTT. It specifies CATKGQLF.

As to this clone: Other DNA sequences from this sample encode an identical CDR3 as well. The chain couples TRBV19 to TRBJ2-7, with 9 bases aligning to TRBD2. V shed 2 bases, J shed 3 bases, and the junction held 5 bases outside the gene matches. This CDR3 has 15 amino acids. The germline V gene encodes CDR1 LNHDA and CDR2 SQIVND (reference sequence). In nucleotides, the CDR3 is TGTGCCAGTAGTATACAAGCGGGGGGCCGCTACGAGCAGTACTTC. As protein: CASSIQAGGRYEQYF. The entire variable domain, with the rest obtained from reference TRBV19 and TRBJ2-7, is as follows: DGGITQSPKYLFRKEGQNVTLSCEQNLNHDAMYWYRQDPGQGLRLIYYSQIVNDFQKGDIAEGYSVSREKKESFPLTVTSAQKNPTAFYLCASSIQAGGRYEQYFGPGTRLTVT.

The CDR3 loop reads CAISERGEGTEAFF. The CDR3 nucleotides are TGTGCCATCAGTGAGCGGGGGGAGGGCACTGAAGCTTTCTTT. V gene TRBV10-3 combines with J gene TRBJ1-1, with D tentatively TRBD1 (5 bases). CDR1 and CDR2 from the germline V gene are ENHRY and SYGVKD. The V end lost 2 bases, the J end lost 4 bases, and 11 bases lay between the germline ends. The CDR3 runs 14 residues.

The chain links TRBV10-1 to TRBJ2-1; 14 nucleotides agree with TRBD2. The germline V gene encodes CDR1 WNHNN and CDR2 SYGVQD (reference sequence). Trimming at V came to 5 bases and at J to 5 bases, leaving 11 bases not matched to a gene. The CDR3 has 18 amino acids. This CDR3 reads CASSRLAGGPLHNNEQFF. CDR3 DNA sequence: TGCGCCAGCAGTCGACTAGCGGGGGGGCCCCTACATAACAATGAGCAGTTCTTC.

The chain employs TRBV7-6 and TRBJ2-7; 7 nucleotides align to TRBD1. Per germline, CDR1 SGHVS and CDR2 FNYEAQ. The CDR3 sequence is 15 residues long. V lost 1 base and J lost 3; bases outside the gene matches: 6. The CDR3 DNA follows: TGTGCCAGCAGCTTAGGCGACAGGGATATCTACGAGCAGTACGTC. It specifies CASSLGDRDIYEQYV.

CDR3 bases: TGTGCCAGCAGCTTAGAGACCAGCACAGATACGCAGTATTTT. This encodes CASSLETSTDTQYF. This sequence joins TRBV7-2 and TRBJ2-3; D is ambiguous. V dropped 1 base and J dropped 0 bases, with 5 bases sitting between them. The germline V gene has CDR1 SGHTA and CDR2 FQGNSA. This CDR3 is 14 amino acids long.

This clone has only a few counts. DNA of the CDR3: TGTGCTAGTGGTTTGGACGCGGGTACGCAGTATTTT. Protein: CASGLDAGTQYF. This chain uses TRBV12-5 with TRBJ2-3, with D possibly TRBD2 on 5 matching bases. Germline lookup yields CDR1 LGHNT and CDR2 FRNRAP. Trimming took off 1 base at V and 8 bases at J, with 7 bases between the two ends. The CDR3 runs to 12 residues.

This clone appeared a few times. The chain has TRBV7-8 and TRBJ1-4; D is unresolved. Germline-derived CDR1 and CDR2 are SGHVS and FQNEAQ. The CDR3 loop spans 15 amino acids. V was shortened by 5 bases and J by 7 bases, with 17 bases between the two germline ends. CDR3 DNA sequence: TGTGCCAGCAGCCAACATAGTGCTTTAGGTGAAAAACTGTTTTTT. Translation: CASSQHSALGEKLFF.

The V call is TRBV28, the J call TRBJ2-1, with 9 bases aligning to TRBD2. Germline CDR1 is MDHEN and CDR2 is SYDVKM. With 7 bases clipped from V and 3 bases from J, the junction kept 4 bases outside the gene matches. This CDR3 spans 14 amino acids. Written as DNA, the CDR3 is TGTGCCAGCACTTTGCGGGGGGGCTACAATGAGCAGTTCTTC. Its protein product is CASTLRGGYNEQFF.

The chain links TRBV11-1 to TRBJ1-2; D not resolved. The CDR3 totals 12 residues. V lost 1 base and J 2 bases, leaving 2 bases between the germline ends. The germline CDR1 and CDR2 sequences are SGHAT and FQDESV (reference sequence). This chain's CDR3 is CASSLGNYGYTF. The CDR3 coding sequence is TGTGCCAGCAGCTTAGGGAACTATGGCTACACCTTC.